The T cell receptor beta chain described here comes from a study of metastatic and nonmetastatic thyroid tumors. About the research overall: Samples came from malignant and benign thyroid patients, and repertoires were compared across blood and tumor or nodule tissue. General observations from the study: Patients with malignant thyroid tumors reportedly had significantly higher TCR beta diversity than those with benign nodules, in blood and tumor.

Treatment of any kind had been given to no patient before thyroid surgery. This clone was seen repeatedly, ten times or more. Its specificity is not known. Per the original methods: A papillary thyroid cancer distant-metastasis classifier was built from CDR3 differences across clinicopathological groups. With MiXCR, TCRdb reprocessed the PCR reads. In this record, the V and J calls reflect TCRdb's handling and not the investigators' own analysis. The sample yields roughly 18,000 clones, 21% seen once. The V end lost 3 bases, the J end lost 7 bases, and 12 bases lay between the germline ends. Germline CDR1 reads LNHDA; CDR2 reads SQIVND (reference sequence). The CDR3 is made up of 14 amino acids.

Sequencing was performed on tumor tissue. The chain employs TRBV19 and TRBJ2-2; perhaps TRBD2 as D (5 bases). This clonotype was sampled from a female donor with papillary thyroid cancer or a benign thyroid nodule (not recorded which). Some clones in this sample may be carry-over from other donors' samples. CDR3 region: CASSIGGLGGELFF. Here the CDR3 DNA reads TGTGCCAGTAGTATTGGAGGTTTGGGCGGGGAGCTGTTTTTT. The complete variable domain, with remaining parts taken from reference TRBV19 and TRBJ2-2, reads DGGITQSPKYLFRKEGQNVTLSCEQNLNHDAMYWYRQDPGQGLRLIYYSQIVNDFQKGDIAEGYSVSREKKESFPLTVTSAQKNPTAFYLCASSIGGLGGELFFGEGSRLTVL.